The text below deals with one T cell receptor beta chain. Its target is unknown. The data were taken from a study of blood T cells in healthy people across ages. A second PCR, run for roughly 7 to 12 cycles, used a sample-barcoded 5' primer plus a J-beta primer mix. A template-switch adaptor with 12 random nucleotides tagged each cDNA molecule. MiXCR was run by TCRdb on the 5' RACE reads, yielding one entry per CDR3 protein. The sample carries 650,000 or so distinct CDR3 sequences, roughly half recorded once. The J segment lost 6 bases and the V segment lost 6 bases, leaving 9 bases of the junction unmatched. The CDR3 is 15 residues long. Study-wide results and caveats: PBMCs left unsorted prevented a conclusive naive versus antigen-experienced comparison.

Sequencing was performed on blood. The V call is TRBV12-3 or TRBV12-4, the J call TRBJ2-1; 9 bases fit TRBD1. This sequence was found in a woman of 80 years or more in good health. The CDR3 protein is CASSRTGTGINEQFF. The DNA for the CDR3 is TGTGCCAGCAGCCGAACCGGGACAGGGATCAATGAGCAGTTCTTC.